The next 10 T cell receptor beta chains were all read from a single sample in a study of chemoradiotherapy in HPV16-positive cancers. The table came from immunoSEQ multiplex PCR; TCRdb's copy has only in-frame clones and leaves some out. There are roughly 30,000 clones in the sample; around 92% occur only once, and around 3.4% lies in the top ten. Specimen: blood, collected from a patient who underwent chemoradiotherapy. The receptors shown here come from a human donor with HPV-associated anogenital cancer.

V and J are TRBV5-6 and TRBJ2-1; 9 nucleotides line up with TRBD2. The CDR3 has 17 residues. Germline trimming cut 3 bases from V and 3 bases from J; bases unmatched to any gene: 10. Germline CDR1 and CDR2: SGHDT and YYEEEE. The CDR3 sequence is CASSYTYSGSYYNEQFF. The CDR3 DNA reads as TGTGCCAGCAGCTATACCTATAGCGGGAGCTACTACAATGAGCAGTTCTTC.

V gene TRBV4-1 combines with J gene TRBJ2-5; TRBD2 aligns across 13 bases. With V trimmed by 1 base and J by 5 bases, 13 bases remained unmatched. The CDR3 loop spans 19 amino acids. In germline, CDR1 is MGHRA, CDR2 YSYEKL. The CDR3 loop reads CASSQAPPGTSGVRETQYF. In nucleotides, the CDR3 is TGCGCCAGCAGCCAAGCCCCCCCCGGGACTAGCGGGGTTAGGGAGACCCAGTACTTC.

The V and J genes are TRBV18 and TRBJ1-4; perhaps TRBD1 as D (6 bases). The V and J ends lost 4 bases and 2 bases respectively, with 14 bases between them. Germline CDR1 and CDR2: KGHSH and LQKENI. The CDR3 is 16 residues long. The CDR3 bases are TGTGCCAGCTCACGACCAGGGGATGGGACTAATGAAAAACTGTTTTTT. Translating it yields CASSRPGDGTNEKLFF.

V usage is TRBV7-2 and J usage is TRBJ2-2, with 7 bases fitting TRBD1. Germline values: CDR1 SGHTA, CDR2 FQGNSA. This CDR3 region has 16 residues. After removal of 7 bases from V and 1 base from J, the junction contained 9 bases not matched to a gene. The CDR3 reads CASTARGQKNTGELFF. CDR3 DNA sequence: TGTGCCAGCACCGCCCGGGGACAGAAGAACACCGGGGAGCTGTTTTTT.

V gene TRBV6-1 combines with J gene TRBJ2-7; D gene ambiguous. The V end lost 2 bases, the J end lost 3 bases, and 8 bases lay between the germline ends. The germline CDR1 and CDR2 sequences are MNHNS and SASEGT. CDR3 size: 13 residues. The CDR3 here is CASSENRYYEQYF. CDR3 in DNA: TGTGCCAGCAGTGAAAACAGATACTACGAGCAGTACTTC.

This chain connects TRBV5-1 to TRBJ2-1; D is possibly TRBD1 (5 bases). The CDR3 runs 15 residues. Trimming cost V 0 bases and J 6 bases, with 13 bases left between them. Germline CDR1 reads SGHRS; CDR2 reads YFSETQ. The CDR3 DNA sequence: TGCGCCAGCAGCTTGGGGGGCCCTTTTTTCAATGAGCAGTTCTTC. It is translated as CASSLGGPFFNEQFF.

V and J are TRBV7-9 and TRBJ2-7, with 9 positions matching TRBD1. There are 12 residues in the CDR3. Germline loops: CDR1 SEHNR, CDR2 FQNEAQ (reference sequence). CDR3 sequence (DNA): TGTGCGAGCCGACAGGGGGCCTACGAGCAGTACTTC. It encodes CASRQGAYEQYF.

This clone has a handful of counts. The chain couples TRBV25-1 to TRBJ2-7, with D perhaps TRBD1 (6 bases). CDR1 and CDR2 (germline): MGHDK, SYGVNS. The length of the CDR3 is 12 residues. Trimming shortened V by 4 bases and J by 8 bases, and 12 bases separated the two germline ends. The CDR3 sequence is CASSARTDQQYF. CDR3 coding DNA: TGTGCCAGCAGTGCCCGGACAGACCAGCAGTACTTC.

This clone was picked up one time. The chain employs TRBV9 and TRBJ1-2, with D perhaps matching TRBD1 (6 bases). The CDR3 runs 16 residues. The germline V gene has CDR1 SGDLS and CDR2 YYNGEE. V gave up 4 bases and J gave up 7 bases, with 23 bases separating them. CDR3 protein: CASSPQPRAGEGGYTF. The CDR3 DNA is TGTGCCAGCAGCCCTCAGCCGCGGGCAGGGGAAGGTGGCTACACCTTC.

The rearrangement links TRBV18 to TRBJ2-2; D not certain. The CDR3 consists of 12 residues. Looked up from germline, CDR1 is KGHSH and CDR2 is LQKENI. The V gene lost 5 bases and the J gene lost 3 bases, with 4 bases spanning the gap. This chain's CDR3 is CASSTYTGELFF. As DNA, the CDR3 is TGTGCCAGCTCAACCTACACCGGGGAGCTGTTTTTT.